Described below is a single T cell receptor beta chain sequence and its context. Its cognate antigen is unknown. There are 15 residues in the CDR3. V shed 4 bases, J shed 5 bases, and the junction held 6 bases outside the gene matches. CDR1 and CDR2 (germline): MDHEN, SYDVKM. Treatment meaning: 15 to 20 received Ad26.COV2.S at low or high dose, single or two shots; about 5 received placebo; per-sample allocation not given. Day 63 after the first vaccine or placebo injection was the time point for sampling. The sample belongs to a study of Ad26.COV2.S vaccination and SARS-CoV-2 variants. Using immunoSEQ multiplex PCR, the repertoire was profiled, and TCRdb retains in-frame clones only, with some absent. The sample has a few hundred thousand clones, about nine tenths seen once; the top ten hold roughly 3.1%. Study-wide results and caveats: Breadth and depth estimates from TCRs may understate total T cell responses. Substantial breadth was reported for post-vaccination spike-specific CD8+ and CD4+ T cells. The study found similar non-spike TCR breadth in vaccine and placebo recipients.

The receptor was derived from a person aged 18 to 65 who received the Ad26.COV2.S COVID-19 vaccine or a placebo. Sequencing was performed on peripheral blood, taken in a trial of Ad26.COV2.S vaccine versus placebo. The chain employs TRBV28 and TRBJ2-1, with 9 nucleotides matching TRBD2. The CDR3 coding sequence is TGTGCCAGCAGTTCCGACTCTAGCGGGAACAATGAGCAGTTCTTC. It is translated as CASSSDSSGNNEQFF.